The text below deals with one T cell receptor (beta chain). The antigen is not known. Unique molecular identifiers were built into the TCRbeta library. TCRdb processed the PCR reads anew with MiXCR; each CDR3 protein has one entry. The table includes hundreds of thousands of distinct CDR3 sequences, over 10% detected once. This sample is part of a study of T-cell reconstitution after alpha-beta-depleted transplantation in children. Findings and caveats of the study: Once a year had passed after transplant, T-cell counts and diversity came mostly from newly produced T cells. About two months after transplant, alpha-beta T cells reportedly came from several hundred expanded graft clones.

Trimming removed 0 bases at V and 3 bases at J, with 6 bases between. This CDR3 comprises 13 residues. Germline V gene data show CDR1 as SGHAT and CDR2 as FQNNGV. The V call is TRBV11-2, the J call TRBJ2-7; the D is unclear. The source material was PBMCs, mostly from graft donor cells, sampled 360 days after TCRalphabeta/CD19-depleted stem cell transplant. The TCR sequence derives from a male patient aged 10 to 17 who had a stem cell transplant for acute myeloid leukemia, so the T cells may come from the graft donor. The CDR3 is CASSLDLGYEQYF. In nucleotides, the CDR3 is TGTGCCAGCAGCTTAGATCTAGGCTACGAGCAGTACTTC.